This passage covers 26 T cell receptor beta chains from one sample sequenced in a study of control samples from healthy donors and cancer patients. The data were produced by immunoSEQ multiplex PCR, yet TCRdb's version contains in-frame clones alone and is incomplete. The table has tens of thousands of clones, 80% to 90% seen once. The sequenced sample was PBMCs. The receptor set was obtained from a woman aged 60 to 75 with head and neck cancer.

The chain uses TRBV10-1 and TRBJ2-2; 8 bases agree with TRBD1. Trimming removed 8 bases from V and 4 bases from J; junction bases left unmatched: 9. Germline CDR1 is WNHNN and CDR2 is SYGVQD (reference sequence). The CDR3 is 15 residues long. The CDR3 is CASCPGTGSTGELFF. In nucleotides, the CDR3 is TGCGCCAGCTGCCCCGGGACAGGTTCCACCGGGGAGCTGTTTTTT.

V and J are TRBV18 and TRBJ1-4; D is unclear. Trimming removed 3 bases at V and 8 bases at J, with 16 bases between. Germline-derived CDR1 and CDR2 are KGHSH and LQKENI. The CDR3 has 15 residues. The chain's CDR3 is CASSPSGFFGEKLFF. CDR3 DNA sequence: TGTGCCAGCTCACCTTCGGGGTTTTTTGGCGAAAAACTGTTTTTT.

The chain recombines TRBV27 with TRBJ2-7; TRBD1 is a possible D gene (6 bases). V shed 6 bases and J shed 2 bases, with 14 bases lying between them. Germline loops: CDR1 MNHEY, CDR2 SMNVEV (reference sequence). This CDR3 contains 14 residues. CDR3 sequence reads: CASSFKDSTYEQYF. As DNA, the CDR3 is TGTGCCAGCAGCTTTAAGGACAGTACCTACGAGCAGTACTTC.

The chain combines TRBV27 with TRBJ2-1, with 13 nucleotides matching TRBD2. Germline V gene sequence: CDR1 MNHEY, CDR2 SMNVEV (reference sequence). V was clipped by 8 bases and J by 6 bases; unmatched bases: 1. The CDR3 covers 13 residues. CDR3: CASGTSGANEQFF. The CDR3 nucleotides read TGTGCCAGCGGGACTAGCGGGGCCAATGAGCAGTTCTTC.

V is TRBV25-1 and J is TRBJ2-5, with 8 positions matching TRBD1. There are 16 residues in the CDR3. V lost 0 bases, J lost 2 bases, and 5 bases stayed unmatched. The germline CDR1 and CDR2 sequences are MGHDK and SYGVNS. The CDR3 loop reads CASSEYQGAVQETQYF. The CDR3, as DNA: TGTGCCAGCAGTGAATATCAGGGGGCTGTGCAAGAGACCCAGTACTTC.

The J gene is TRBJ2-7, the V gene TRBV6-5, with 10 nucleotides matching TRBD1. J lost 1 base, V lost 6 bases, and 3 bases had no gene match. This CDR3 has 14 amino acids. Germline V gives CDR1 MNHEY, CDR2 SVGAGI. CDR3 DNA sequence: TGTGCCAGCAGACCGGGACAGGGGTCCTACGAGCAGTACTTC. Translated: CASRPGQGSYEQYF.

This chain connects TRBV27 to TRBJ2-3; TRBD1 matches at 8 bases. This CDR3 contains 14 residues. Germline V CDR1 and CDR2: MNHEY, SMNVEV (reference sequence). Losses at the gene ends were 8 bases for V and 4 bases for J; bases not matched to a gene: 8. The CDR3 reads CASGDRSVSDTQYF. In DNA form, the CDR3 reads TGTGCCAGCGGGGACAGGTCCGTATCAGATACGCAGTATTTT.

This rearrangement joins TRBV2 to TRBJ2-3; 11 bases map to TRBD2. Germline CDR1 SNHLY, CDR2 FYNNEI. The CDR3 loop spans 15 amino acids. The J segment lost 4 bases and the V segment lost 6 bases, leaving 6 bases of the junction unmatched. CDR3 sequence: CASSTTSGKPDTQYF. The DNA of the CDR3 is TGTGCCAGCAGCACGACTAGCGGGAAGCCAGATACGCAGTATTTT.

The CDR3 sequence is CASSVDRGSQETQYF. As DNA, the CDR3 is TGTGCCAGCAGTGTAGACAGGGGCTCTCAAGAGACCCAGTACTTC. V and J are TRBV2 and TRBJ2-5; 8 bases are a match to TRBD1. The J segment lost 2 bases and the V segment lost 4 bases, leaving 6 bases of the junction unmatched. CDR3 length: 15 amino acids. Germline V gives CDR1 SNHLY, CDR2 FYNNEI.

The chain combines TRBV5-4 with TRBJ1-2, with a tentative D call TRBD1 (6 bases). Germline V lookup: CDR1 SGHNT, CDR2 YYREEE (reference sequence). The CDR3 covers 16 residues. Deletions cut 0 bases from V and 6 bases from J, with 18 bases between. DNA for the CDR3: TGTGCCAGCAGCTTGGGTAGTTTCAGGGGCGCGGATGGCTACACCTTC. It yields the protein CASSLGSFRGADGYTF.

This chain links TRBV6-4 with TRBJ2-1; 13 bases line up with TRBD2. CDR1 and CDR2 from the germline V gene are MRHNA and SNTAGT. The CDR3 runs to 15 residues. Trimming cost V 5 bases and J 5 bases; bases outside gene matches: 3. CDR3 protein: CASSTGTSGNNEQFF. CDR3 DNA: TGTGCCAGCAGTACTGGGACTAGCGGGAACAATGAGCAGTTCTTC.

This chain joins TRBV5-8 and TRBJ2-7; tentative D call: TRBD1 (6 bases). This CDR3 comprises 14 residues. CDR1 is SGHTS and CDR2 is YDEGEE in the germline V gene. Trimming left V 4 bases short and J 2 bases short, with 13 bases between. The CDR3 DNA reads as TGTGCCAGCAGCGTAAGACAGGAGACCTACGAGCAGTACTTC. Translation: CASSVRQETYEQYF.

The chain recombines TRBV6-2 or TRBV6-3 with TRBJ1-1, with D uncertain. V lost 6 bases to trimming and J lost 9 bases, with 17 bases between them. Germline V gives CDR1 MNHEY, CDR2 SVGEGT. CDR3 length: 13 amino acids. CDR3 in DNA: TGTGCCAGCAGCCTCGCGAGGGCGTTTCAAGCTTTCTTT. It codes for CASSLARAFQAFF.

The genes are TRBV4-2 and TRBJ2-7; 11 nucleotides agree with TRBD2. Germline V gene sequence: CDR1 LGHNA, CDR2 YNFKEQ. The CDR3 contains 15 residues. Trimming cost V 2 bases and J 0 bases; bases outside gene matches: 0. CDR3 in DNA: TGTGCCAGCAGCCAAACTAGCGGGAGCTCCTACGAGCAGTACTTC. Translating it yields CASSQTSGSSYEQYF.

The chain recombines TRBV27 with TRBJ2-7, with D possibly being TRBD2 (6 bases). Germline loops: CDR1 MNHEY, CDR2 SMNVEV (reference sequence). The V and J ends lost 4 bases and 9 bases respectively, with 19 bases between them. The CDR3 has 14 residues. CDR3: CASSSTRDFTRQYF. The CDR3, as DNA: TGTGCCAGCAGTTCAACCCGGGACTTTACGAGGCAGTACTTC.

V and J are TRBV19 and TRBJ2-7; D is perhaps TRBD2 (6 bases). This CDR3 has 14 residues. V lost 5 bases, J lost 0 bases, and 11 bases lay in between. CDR1 and CDR2 from the germline V gene are LNHDA and SQIVND (reference sequence). CDR3 in amino acids: CASSAGFDSYEQYF. The CDR3, as DNA: TGTGCCAGTAGTGCGGGGTTCGACTCCTACGAGCAGTACTTC. The complete variable domain, with remaining parts taken from reference TRBV19 and TRBJ2-7, reads DGGITQSPKYLFRKEGQNVTLSCEQNLNHDAMYWYRQDPGQGLRLIYYSQIVNDFQKGDIAEGYSVSREKKESFPLTVTSAQKNPTAFYLCASSAGFDSYEQYFGPGTRLTVT.

The CDR3 region is CAISESDSNTEAFF. Written as DNA, the CDR3 is TGTGCCATCAGTGAGTCAGACAGTAACACTGAAGCTTTCTTT. This sequence joins TRBV10-3 and TRBJ1-1; D perhaps matches TRBD1 (5 bases). V was trimmed by 0 bases and J by 2 bases, leaving 7 bases between them. This CDR3 has 14 amino acids. Germline values: CDR1 ENHRY, CDR2 SYGVKD.

This clone was seen just once. This chain's CDR3 is CASSGSYGYTF. The CDR3 coding sequence is TGTGCCAGCTCAGGATCCTATGGCTACACCTTC. The V and J genes are TRBV25-1 and TRBJ1-2; D is uncertain. This CDR3 contains 11 residues. Germline V gene data show CDR1 as MGHDK and CDR2 as SYGVNS. Trimming removed 8 bases at V and 4 bases at J, with 8 bases between.

The chain is built from TRBV6-5 and TRBJ2-7; 10 bases match TRBD1. CDR1 and CDR2 (germline): MNHEY, SVGAGI. The CDR3 is 14 residues long. J gave up 5 bases and V 7 bases, and 8 bases lay outside the gene matches. In DNA, the CDR3 is TGTGCCAGCAAGCGAGGGGACAGGGGCAACGAGCAGTACTTC. Encoded protein: CASKRGDRGNEQYF.

The J gene is TRBJ2-1, the V gene TRBV5-1; D is perhaps TRBD1 (5 bases). Trimming removed 0 bases at V and 9 bases at J, with 16 bases between. The CDR3 extends over 15 amino acids. Germline CDR1 and CDR2: SGHRS and YFSETQ. The CDR3 DNA sequence: TGCGCCAGCAGCTTGGATGGGGCGAATCGTAGTGAGCAGTTCTTC. Translation: CASSLDGANRSEQFF.

This chain links TRBV3-1 (or the pseudogene TRBV3-2) with TRBJ2-7; D might be TRBD2 (5 bases). V lost 0 bases to trimming and J lost 3 bases, with 15 bases between them. CDR1 and CDR2 (germline): LGHDT, YNNKEL (reference sequence). There are 16 residues in the CDR3. This CDR3 reads CASSQDPMQEDYEQYF. The CDR3 DNA is TGTGCCAGCAGCCAAGATCCGATGCAGGAGGACTACGAGCAGTACTTC.

The chain combines TRBV19 with TRBJ2-3; possible D gene TRBD1, 5 bases. V shed 2 bases and J shed 0 bases, with 21 bases lying between them. CDR3 size: 19 residues. Germline assignment: CDR1 LNHDA and CDR2 SQIVND (reference sequence). The CDR3 protein is CASSIRFLLFNRSTDTQYF. CDR3 sequence (DNA): TGTGCCAGTAGTATAAGATTCCTTCTGTTCAACAGGAGCACAGATACGCAGTATTTT.

The J gene is TRBJ1-1, the V gene TRBV30; 8 nucleotides align to TRBD1. This CDR3 is 13 amino acids long. After removal of 3 bases from V and 4 bases from J, the junction contained 4 bases not matched to a gene. Looked up from germline, CDR1 is GTSNPN and CDR2 is SVGIG (reference sequence). DNA of the CDR3: TGTGCCTGGAGGACAGGGGATTTCACTGAAGCTTTCTTT. This gives the protein CAWRTGDFTEAFF.

This chain uses TRBV30 with TRBJ2-7; D is uncertain. V gave up 4 bases and J gave up 7 bases, with 20 bases separating them. The CDR3 totals 14 residues. Germline V lookup: CDR1 GTSNPN, CDR2 SVGIG (reference sequence). The DNA of the CDR3 is TGTGCCTGGACGGCAAGTAGGACCGGTGGAGAGCAGTACTTC. Encoded protein: CAWTASRTGGEQYF.

The chain employs TRBV6-6 and TRBJ2-7, with TRBD2 identical over 8 bases. Germline V gives CDR1 MNHNY, CDR2 SVGAGI (reference sequence). V lost 6 bases and J lost 3; bases outside the gene matches: 10. The CDR3 is 15 amino acids. CDR3 coding DNA: TGTGCCAGCAGGATTAGCGGGACTCCGTTCTACGAGCAGTACTTC. This sequence encodes CASRISGTPFYEQYF.

This sequence joins TRBV5-4 and TRBJ2-7; D not resolved. V lost 2 bases and J lost 0, with 9 bases in between. CDR3 size: 14 residues. CDR1 is SGHNT, CDR2 YYREEE, per germline (reference sequence). CDR3 nucleotides: TGTGCCAGCAGCTTAAGGGTCGACTCCTACGAGCAGTACTTC. This sequence encodes CASSLRVDSYEQYF.